What follows are 23 T cell receptor beta chains derived from one specimen sequenced in a study of blood T cell repertoires in COVID-19. Sequenced by immunoSEQ multiplex PCR; TCRdb stores in-frame clones only, minus some. Of 220,000 or so clones in the sample, around 84% were seen once. The sample taken for sequencing was peripheral blood. The receptors originated from a man aged 50-59 years who had recovered from COVID-19.

The chain uses TRBV5-1 and TRBJ2-1; possibly TRBD2 for D (6 bases). The CDR3 is 14 amino acids. V shed 0 bases and J shed 9 bases, with 13 bases lying between them. Germline-derived CDR1 and CDR2 are SGHRS and YFSETQ. The CDR3 region has the DNA TGCGCCAGCAGCTTGGTTGCGGGAACCGTTGAGCAGTTCTTC. It encodes CASSLVAGTVEQFF.

CDR3 in amino acids: CASYPTKNQPQHF. CDR3 bases: TGTGCCAGCTACCCGACTAAAAATCAGCCCCAGCATTTT. The chain is built from TRBV28 and TRBJ1-5; no clear D. From germline, CDR1 is MDHEN and CDR2 SYDVKM. The CDR3 sequence is 13 residues long. The V and J ends lost 8 bases and 4 bases respectively, with 12 bases between them.

The rearrangement uses TRBV6-6 and TRBJ1-2; D might be TRBD1 (6 bases). CDR1 and CDR2 (germline): MNHNY, SVGAGI (reference sequence). The length of the CDR3 is 15 residues. Trimming took off 2 bases at V and 7 bases at J, with 17 bases between the two ends. In DNA, the CDR3 is TGTGCCAGCAGTTACGGGGGGGCAGGAATCTCTGGCTACACCTTC. Translated, it gives CASSYGGAGISGYTF.

The J gene is TRBJ1-5, the V gene TRBV19, with 7 bases lining up with TRBD1. Germline V lookup: CDR1 LNHDA, CDR2 SQIVND (reference sequence). This CDR3 has 13 residues. With 0 bases clipped from V and 9 bases from J, the junction kept 2 bases outside the gene matches. The DNA for the CDR3 is TGTGCCAGTAGTATAGATCCAGGGGGGCCCCAGCATTTT. Protein product: CASSIDPGGPQHF.

This chain joins TRBV27 and TRBJ2-3; TRBD2 matches 10 bases. Germline V CDR1 and CDR2: MNHEY, SMNVEV (reference sequence). The CDR3 has 15 amino acids. The trim removed 6 bases at V and 5 bases at J, leaving 8 bases unmatched. CDR3 loop: CASRGAGTSEDTQYF. In DNA form, the CDR3 reads TGTGCCAGCAGGGGGGCCGGGACTAGCGAAGATACGCAGTATTTT.

This clone has a single count. This rearrangement joins TRBV28 to TRBJ1-5; D not certain. Germline CDR1 is MDHEN and CDR2 is SYDVKM. The CDR3 has 15 amino acids. Between the trimmed V and J ends, which lost 3 bases and 3 bases, there was a span of 12 bases. The CDR3 here is CASSFAGSPNQPQHF. CDR3 in DNA: TGTGCCAGCAGTTTTGCGGGTTCCCCCAATCAGCCCCAGCATTTT.

The chain combines TRBV29-1 with TRBJ1-1; no firm D call. V dropped 3 bases and J dropped 5 bases, with 10 bases sitting between them. CDR1 SQVTM and CDR2 ANQGSEA come from the germline V gene. The CDR3 is made up of 12 amino acids. CDR3 bases: TGCAGCGTTGAGGTCCGAGGGACTGAAGCTTTCTTT. Amino acids: CSVEVRGTEAFF.

The CDR3 reads CASKLPGQNYEQYF. The CDR3 bases are TGTGCCAGCAAACTCCCGGGACAAAACTACGAGCAGTACTTC. The gene calls are TRBV2 and TRBJ2-7; possible D gene TRBD1, 6 bases. Deletions cut 7 bases from V and 3 bases from J, with 16 bases between. From germline, CDR1 is SNHLY and CDR2 FYNNEI. The CDR3 is 14 residues long.

The V call is TRBV6-2 or TRBV6-3, the J call TRBJ2-7; 7 positions match TRBD1. Germline CDR1 and CDR2: MNHEY and SVGEGT. J gave up 3 bases and V 2 bases, and 10 bases lay outside the gene matches. This CDR3 contains 16 residues. CDR3 nucleotides: TGTGCCAGCAGTTACGGAAAGCGAGGGGGCCTCTACGAGCAGTACTTC. It translates to CASSYGKRGGLYEQYF.

This clone has a single count. The chain links TRBV7-2 to TRBJ1-3; TRBD1 might be the D (5 bases). The CDR3 runs 16 residues. The V end lost 5 bases, the J end lost 0 bases, and 14 bases lay between the germline ends. CDR1 and CDR2 from the germline V gene are SGHTA and FQGNSA. CDR3 nucleotide sequence: TGTGCCAGCAGCCTCCAGATAGGGGCCTCTGGAAACACCATATATTTT. Amino acid sequence: CASSLQIGASGNTIYF.

The V gene is TRBV28, the J gene TRBJ2-3, with D tentatively TRBD2 (6 bases). Germline CDR1 is MDHEN and CDR2 is SYDVKM. The CDR3 consists of 15 residues. V dropped 4 bases and J dropped 2 bases, with 13 bases sitting between them. This CDR3 reads CASSSLLAITDTQYF. Here the CDR3 DNA reads TGTGCCAGCAGTTCCTTACTAGCCATCACAGATACGCAGTATTTT.

J is TRBJ2-1 and V is TRBV9; 7 bases fit TRBD2. Per germline, CDR1 SGDLS and CDR2 YYNGEE. With 2 bases clipped from V and 4 bases from J, the junction kept 9 bases outside the gene matches. This CDR3 has 16 amino acids. CDR3 in amino acids: CASSVGDGRWYNEQFF. The DNA for the CDR3 is TGTGCCAGCAGCGTCGGAGACGGGAGGTGGTACAATGAGCAGTTCTTC.

This chain joins TRBV18 and TRBJ1-6, with D maybe TRBD1 (6 bases). Between the trimmed V and J ends, which lost 2 bases and 8 bases, there was a span of 16 bases. The V gene's germline CDR1 is KGHSH and CDR2 LQKENI. This CDR3 has 16 residues. The CDR3 DNA follows: TGTGCCAGCTCACCAGGATTAACAGGGATAGATTCACCCCTCCACTTT. Translated: CASSPGLTGIDSPLHF.

This CDR3 reads CSVEDRGEGSSNYGYTF. In DNA form, the CDR3 reads TGCAGCGTTGAAGATCGGGGGGAGGGGTCCTCAAACTATGGCTACACCTTC. This rearrangement joins TRBV29-1 to TRBJ1-2, with D perhaps TRBD1 (5 bases). Between the trimmed V and J ends, which lost 0 bases and 2 bases, there was a span of 19 bases. Germline V gives CDR1 SQVTM, CDR2 ANQGSEA. The CDR3 is made up of 17 amino acids.

The chain links TRBV9 to TRBJ1-3; TRBD1 is a possible D gene (6 bases). CDR3 length: 14 residues. Looked up from germline, CDR1 is SGDLS and CDR2 is YYNGEE. Trimming cost V 4 bases and J 5 bases, with 13 bases left between them. CDR3 region: CASSPRGGRNTIYF. Written as DNA, the CDR3 is TGTGCCAGCAGCCCTCGCGGGGGGCGAAACACCATATATTTT.

This sequence joins TRBV3-1 (or the pseudogene TRBV3-2) and TRBJ2-5, with D possibly being TRBD2 (6 bases). V was shortened by 6 bases and J by 5 bases, with 16 bases between the two germline ends. Germline loops: CDR1 LGHDT, CDR2 YNNKEL (reference sequence). The CDR3 runs 14 residues. CDR3 sequence reads: CASRPRTGVETQYF. In DNA form, the CDR3 reads TGTGCCAGCAGACCCAGGACGGGAGTGGAGACCCAGTACTTC.

The rearrangement uses TRBV20-1 and TRBJ2-7; tentative D call: TRBD1 (6 bases). Trimming cost V 3 bases and J 5 bases, with 17 bases left between them. This CDR3 comprises 14 residues. Per germline, CDR1 DFQATT and CDR2 SNEGSKA (reference sequence). CDR3 region: CSASDGRGADEQYF. The CDR3 DNA is TGCAGTGCTAGTGATGGCAGGGGAGCGGACGAGCAGTACTTC.

This clone was recorded only once. The rearrangement joins TRBV7-9 to TRBJ2-7; 14 nucleotides match TRBD2. Germline V gene sequence: CDR1 SEHNR, CDR2 FQNEAQ (reference sequence). The CDR3 is made up of 15 amino acids. J was trimmed by 5 bases and V by 6 bases; bases with no gene match: 6. The CDR3 sequence is CASSRTSGRSDEQYF. Here the CDR3 DNA reads TGTGCCAGCAGTCGGACTAGCGGGAGGTCTGACGAGCAGTACTTC.

This clone was seen a few times. V and J are TRBV3-1 (or the pseudogene TRBV3-2) and TRBJ2-7; 7 bases are shared with TRBD1. The CDR3 sequence is 14 residues long. Germline values: CDR1 LGHDT, CDR2 YNNKEL (reference sequence). Trimming at V came to 4 bases and at J to 0 bases, leaving 3 bases not matched to a gene. This chain's CDR3 is CASSPRDSSYEQYF. For the CDR3, the DNA is TGTGCCAGCAGCCCCCGGGACAGCTCCTACGAGCAGTACTTC.

V gene TRBV6-2 or TRBV6-3 combines with J gene TRBJ2-1; 12 bases agree with TRBD2. Trimming removed 3 bases from V and 8 bases from J; junction bases left unmatched: 11. The CDR3 is made up of 17 amino acids. Germline assignment: CDR1 MNHEY and CDR2 SVGEGT. CDR3 sequence: CASSYSTSSGRAHEQFF. The CDR3 DNA reads TGTGCCAGCAGTTATTCGACCTCTAGCGGGAGGGCCCATGAGCAGTTCTTC.

V and J are TRBV19 and TRBJ2-1; D call uncertain. Trimming took 5 bases from V and 7 from J, leaving 27 bases between them. The CDR3 loop spans 18 amino acids. Germline lookup yields CDR1 LNHDA and CDR2 SQIVND (reference sequence). The CDR3 reads CASSEHQRLSRIVNEQFF. Here the CDR3 DNA reads TGTGCCAGTAGTGAGCACCAAAGACTTAGCCGGATAGTAAATGAGCAGTTCTTC. Drawing the rest from reference TRBV19 and TRBJ2-1, the complete variable domain is DGGITQSPKYLFRKEGQNVTLSCEQNLNHDAMYWYRQDPGQGLRLIYYSQIVNDFQKGDIAEGYSVSREKKESFPLTVTSAQKNPTAFYLCASSEHQRLSRIVNEQFFGPGTRLTVL.

The gene calls are TRBV7-9 and TRBJ1-2; a weak D match, TRBD1 (6 bases). The CDR3 has 13 residues. Germline V lookup: CDR1 SEHNR, CDR2 FQNEAQ (reference sequence). Trimming left V 5 bases short and J 8 bases short, with 15 bases between. CDR3 sequence (DNA): TGTGCCAGCAGCCCCGACAGGCTCTTAGGCTACACCTTC. The encoded protein is CASSPDRLLGYTF.

This clone has a handful of counts. The chain recombines TRBV2 with TRBJ1-1; 7 bases are a match to TRBD1. The CDR3 spans 14 residues. The J segment lost 0 bases and the V segment lost 3 bases, leaving 1 base of the junction unmatched. Germline V gives CDR1 SNHLY, CDR2 FYNNEI. The CDR3 loop reads CASSETGMNTEAFF. CDR3 DNA: TGTGCCAGCAGTGAGACAGGGATGAACACTGAAGCTTTCTTT.